One sample yielded the 25 T cell receptor beta chains listed below, sequenced in a study of shared clonotypes between healthy human individuals. Assay: immunoSEQ multiplex PCR; the TCRdb copy retains only in-frame clones and omits some. The table records hundreds of thousands of clones, 60% to 75% of them present only once. Sample: memory CD4+ T cells sorted from blood. Subset meaning: CD45RA-negative fraction. The receptors were gathered from a woman aged 25 to 39 in good health.

The chain recombines TRBV2 with TRBJ1-2; TRBD1 matches 8 bases. The CDR3 covers 15 residues. V dropped 6 bases and J dropped 5; count of bases not matched to a gene: 11. The germline gives CDR1 SNHLY, CDR2 FYNNEI. The CDR3 reads CASSPGTGGGYGYTF. The CDR3 bases are TGTGCCAGCAGCCCCGGGACAGGAGGAGGTTATGGCTACACCTTC.

This clone was recorded only once. The chain has TRBV7-9 and TRBJ1-4; D might be TRBD1 (5 bases). The CDR3 sequence is 13 residues long. The ends were cut back, 1 base at V and 8 bases at J, with 8 bases in the middle. CDR1 is SEHNR, CDR2 FQNEAQ, per germline (reference sequence). CDR3 in amino acids: CASSLGGGEKLFF. The CDR3 region has the DNA TGTGCCAGCAGCTTAGGCGGGGGGGAAAAACTGTTTTTT.

The CDR3 DNA is TGTGCCAGCAGCGTAGGACTAGCGGGAGCTTTCGACGAGCAGTACTTC. Its translation is CASSVGLAGAFDEQYF. This chain connects TRBV9 to TRBJ2-7; 12 bases are a match to TRBD2. This CDR3 spans 16 amino acids. With V trimmed by 0 bases and J by 5 bases, 6 bases remained unmatched. Germline V gives CDR1 SGDLS, CDR2 YYNGEE.

This clone has ten or more counts. The J gene is TRBJ1-1, the V gene TRBV27, with unresolved D. Germline CDR1 and CDR2: MNHEY and SMNVEV (reference sequence). The CDR3 is 12 residues long. Trimming left V 7 bases short and J 7 bases short, with 13 bases between. The DNA for the CDR3 is TGTGCCAGCAAAAGAGAACGGGGTGAAGCTTTCTTT. Protein: CASKRERGEAFF.

The rearrangement links TRBV21-1 to TRBJ2-7; the table names TRBD2, a call not compared with the DNA. TRBV21-1 is marked as a pseudogene. This CDR3 is built from 15 residues. The CDR3 loop reads CASSGGVLACHEQYF. CDR3 sequence (DNA): TGTGCCAGCAGCGGGGGGGTTCTAGCCTGCCACGAGCAGTACTTC.

On this clone itself: The same CDR3 is also encoded by other DNA sequences in this sample. The chain has TRBV2 and TRBJ2-2, with TRBD2 matching over 7 bases. CDR3 length: 13 residues. CDR1 is SNHLY, CDR2 FYNNEI, per germline. V shed 7 bases, J shed 1 base, and the junction held 0 bases outside the gene matches. DNA for the CDR3: TGTGCCAGCAAGCGGGAGAACACCGGGGAGCTGTTTTTT. This codes for CASKRENTGELFF. The variable domain in full, completed from reference TRBV2 and TRBJ2-2, reads EPEVTQTPSHQVTQMGQEVILRCVPISNHLYFYWYRQILGQKVEFLVSFYNNEISEKSEIFDDQFSVERPDGSNFTLKIRSTKLEDSAMYFCASKRENTGELFFGEGSRLTVL.

To note about this clone: The sample contains more than one DNA sequence encoding this CDR3. This chain links TRBV28 with TRBJ2-1, with TRBD1 identical over 11 bases. Trimming at V came to 8 bases and at J to 6 bases, leaving 9 bases not matched to a gene. Germline CDR1 and CDR2: MDHEN and SYDVKM. This CDR3 contains 15 residues. The CDR3 region is CASRETGTGGNEQFF. As DNA, the CDR3 is TGTGCCAGCCGCGAAACCGGGACAGGGGGCAATGAGCAGTTCTTC.

The chain employs TRBV6-1 and TRBJ2-7; 8 nucleotides align to TRBD2. The CDR3 runs to 16 residues. Per germline, CDR1 MNHNS and CDR2 SASEGT. Trimming cost V 2 bases and J 3 bases; bases outside gene matches: 9. DNA for the CDR3: TGTGCCAGCAGTGAAACGGGGGGGAGCGGAGGCTACGAGCAGTACTTC. It yields the protein CASSETGGSGGYEQYF.

The count of this clone is one. This chain uses TRBV18 with TRBJ1-2, with 12 bases lining up with TRBD1. This CDR3 has 17 amino acids. In germline, CDR1 is KGHSH, CDR2 LQKENI. The J segment lost 2 bases and the V segment lost 2 bases, leaving 6 bases of the junction unmatched. CDR3 sequence: CASSPRTGTGGNYGYTF. The CDR3 DNA reads TGTGCCAGCTCACCAAGAACCGGGACAGGGGGCAACTATGGCTACACCTTC.

As concerns this clone: This specimen includes other DNA sequences encoding the same CDR3. The chain employs TRBV5-1 and TRBJ2-7; 9 nucleotides align to TRBD2. The length of the CDR3 is 13 residues. Germline CDR1 is SGHRS and CDR2 is YFSETQ. V lost 4 bases to trimming and J lost 4 bases; unmatched junction nucleotides: 3. The CDR3 loop is CASSPSGTYEQYF. DNA for the CDR3: TGCGCCAGCAGCCCTAGCGGGACTTACGAGCAGTACTTC.

The genes are TRBV27 and TRBJ2-5, with 7 nucleotides matching TRBD2. Germline V CDR1 and CDR2: MNHEY, SMNVEV (reference sequence). V gave up 5 bases and J gave up 1 base; unmatched junction bases: 10. The CDR3 consists of 16 residues. This CDR3 is CASSGMAGVSQETQYF. For the CDR3, the DNA is TGTGCCAGCAGTGGTATGGCGGGAGTCTCCCAAGAGACCCAGTACTTC.

This clone has just one count. The rearrangement links TRBV12-5 to TRBJ2-5; maybe TRBD2 (6 bases). CDR3 length: 15 amino acids. Trimming took 4 bases from V and 6 from J, leaving 18 bases between them. Germline lookup yields CDR1 LGHNT and CDR2 FRNRAP. CDR3 loop: CASGWGTGDVKTQYF. The DNA of the CDR3 is TGTGCTAGTGGTTGGGGAACGGGAGATGTAAAGACCCAGTACTTC. Supplemented by reference TRBV12-5 and TRBJ2-5, the full variable domain reads DARVTQTPRHKVTEMGQEVTMRCQPILGHNTVFWYRQTMMQGLELLAYFRNRAPLDDSGMPKDRFSAEMPDATLATLKIQPSEPRDSAVYFCASGWGTGDVKTQYFGPGTRLLVL.

The chain employs TRBV5-1 and TRBJ2-1; TRBD2 matches 11 bases. V trimming: 4 bases; J trimming: 6 bases; junction bases outside the gene matches: 9. Germline loops: CDR1 SGHRS, CDR2 YFSETQ. The CDR3 extends over 16 amino acids. As DNA, the CDR3 is TGCGCCAGCAGCGTCCCGGGACTAGCGGCGACCAATGAGCAGTTCTTC. It codes for CASSVPGLAATNEQFF. Full variable domain (rest looked up from reference TRBV5-1 and TRBJ2-1): KAGVTQTPRYLIKTRGQQVTLSCSPISGHRSVSWYQQTPGQGLQFLFEYFSETQRNKGNFPGRFSGRQFSNSRSEMNVSTLELGDSALYLCASSVPGLAATNEQFFGPGTRLTVL.

The rearrangement uses TRBV5-1 and TRBJ2-3; unclear D gene. CDR3 length equals 13 residues. The germline V gene has CDR1 SGHRS and CDR2 YFSETQ. V lost 6 bases and J 7 bases, leaving 15 bases between the germline ends. The DNA for the CDR3 is TGCGCCAGCAAATCCGACGGAGCATATACGCAGTATTTT. It codes for CASKSDGAYTQYF.

The chain is built from TRBV2 and TRBJ1-2; the D is unclear. The CDR3 spans 12 residues. V lost 3 bases to trimming and J lost 4 bases, with 6 bases between them. Germline CDR1 SNHLY, CDR2 FYNNEI. The CDR3 DNA is TGTGCCAGCAGTGACGATTTCTATGGCTACACCTTC. Its protein product is CASSDDFYGYTF. The full variable domain, with the rest looked up from reference TRBV2 and TRBJ1-2, is EPEVTQTPSHQVTQMGQEVILRCVPISNHLYFYWYRQILGQKVEFLVSFYNNEISEKSEIFDDQFSVERPDGSNFTLKIRSTKLEDSAMYFCASSDDFYGYTFGSGTRLTVV.

The chain joins TRBV6-5 to TRBJ2-1; TRBD2 is a possible D gene (5 bases). The V gene lost 4 bases and the J gene lost 10 bases, with 14 bases spanning the gap. The CDR3 is 13 residues long. Germline CDR1 and CDR2: MNHEY and SVGAGI. The CDR3 bases are TGTGCCAGCAGTTCCTCCTTTGAGGGCGAGCAGTTCTTC. Its protein product is CASSSSFEGEQFF.

The rearrangement uses TRBV5-5 and TRBJ2-5; D is ambiguous. The germline V gene has CDR1 SGHKS and CDR2 YYEKEE (reference sequence). The CDR3 has 13 amino acids. The V end lost 0 bases, the J end lost 3 bases, and 6 bases lay between the germline ends. The CDR3 loop reads CASSLGLEETQYF. For the CDR3, the DNA is TGTGCCAGCAGCTTGGGCCTAGAAGAGACCCAGTACTTC.

The rearrangement uses TRBV28 and TRBJ2-7, with 8 bases identical to TRBD1. Germline V lookup: CDR1 MDHEN, CDR2 SYDVKM. The ends lost 11 bases at V and 4 bases at J; junction bases unmatched: 7. This CDR3 has 12 amino acids. CDR3: CACRDRNYEQYF. For the CDR3, the DNA is TGTGCCTGCCGGGACAGGAATTACGAGCAGTACTTC.

In this sample, this clone turned up once. V is TRBV28 and J is TRBJ2-3; 14 bases fit TRBD2. The J segment lost 3 bases and the V segment lost 6 bases, leaving 17 bases of the junction unmatched. Germline CDR1 is MDHEN and CDR2 is SYDVKM. This CDR3 contains 20 residues. CDR3 bases: TGTGCCAGCAGCCCGCTCCCGGGACTAGCGGGAGAAGGTGGGACAGATACGCAGTATTTT. It yields the protein CASSPLPGLAGEGGTDTQYF.

V and J are TRBV11-3 and TRBJ2-5, with D possibly matching TRBD2 (6 bases). The CDR3 is 13 residues long. Germline lookup yields CDR1 SGHNT and CDR2 YENEEA. Trimming cost V 5 bases and J 4 bases, with 11 bases left between them. CDR3 region: CASSRAGGETQYF. Written as DNA, the CDR3 is TGTGCCAGCAGCCGAGCCGGGGGAGAGACCCAGTACTTC.

This clone has just a few counts. A much bigger clone sits one base away, suggesting this may be a read error. The same CDR3 arises from other DNA sequences in this sample as well. The chain combines TRBV5-1 with TRBJ2-3; possibly TRBD1 for D (5 bases). Germline CDR1 SGHRS, CDR2 YFSETQ. The CDR3 has 16 residues. The ends were cut back, 0 bases at V and 0 bases at J, with 11 bases in the middle. The CDR3 loop is CASSLAQGPSTDTQYF. In DNA, the CDR3 is TGCGCCAGCAGCTTGGCCCAGGGCCCCAGCACAGATACGCAGTATTTT.

This clone was picked up a small number of times. J is TRBJ2-1 and V is TRBV15; TRBD2 is a possible D gene (5 bases). V was cut by 5 bases and J by 0 bases, with 11 bases left in between. The V gene's germline CDR1 is LNHNV and CDR2 YYDKDF (reference sequence). CDR3 length: 15 amino acids. The CDR3 coding sequence is TGTGCCACCAGCGTGGACTCGAGCTCCTACAATGAGCAGTTCTTC. The encoded protein is CATSVDSSSYNEQFF.

This clone has just a few counts. Other DNA sequences of this sample code for an identical CDR3. This sequence joins TRBV6-1 and TRBJ1-1; tentatively, D is TRBD1 (6 bases). The germline V and J ends were trimmed by 5 bases and 1 base, with 11 bases remaining between them. CDR3 length: 14 amino acids. Germline CDR1 MNHNS, CDR2 SASEGT. For the CDR3, the DNA is TGTGCCAGCAGTCCCAGGGGAGGGAACACTGAAGCTTTCTTT. Residues: CASSPRGGNTEAFF.

This chain uses TRBV28 with TRBJ1-1; D is ambiguous. V was clipped by 2 bases and J by 8 bases, with 12 bases between them. From germline, CDR1 is MDHEN and CDR2 SYDVKM. The CDR3 is 13 residues long. The CDR3 DNA follows: TGTGCCAGCAGTTTACCCAGTATATCGGAAGCTTTCTTT. It codes for CASSLPSISEAFF.

J is TRBJ1-1 and V is TRBV20-1, with D uncertain. Trimming removed 7 bases at V and 4 bases at J, with 10 bases between. Germline V gene sequence: CDR1 DFQATT, CDR2 SNEGSKA (reference sequence). The CDR3 runs to 11 residues. This CDR3 reads CSVRESTEAFF. The CDR3 DNA reads as TGCAGTGTGAGGGAAAGCACTGAAGCTTTCTTT.